This T cell receptor beta chain was identified in a study of CD8+CD57+ T cells in acquired aplastic anemia. Looked up from germline, CDR1 is SNHLY and CDR2 is FYNNEI. The V and J ends lost 6 bases and 5 bases respectively, with 20 bases between them. The CDR3 spans 15 residues. According to the study, genomic DNA was the template for TCR beta VDJ and CDR3 profiling. TCRdb fed the reads into MiXCR, producing one record per CDR3 protein. Of some 280,000 distinct CDR3 sequences in the sample, 56% were seen once. Many counts were recorded for this clonotype. This TCR was sampled from a human donor with severe aplastic anemia or a healthy control (not recorded which). Sequenced: sorted CD4+, CD8+, or CD8+CD57+ T cells (not recorded which) from PBMCs. The chain combines TRBV2 with TRBJ2-7, with D unresolved. The DNA of the CDR3 is TGTGCCAGCAGGCTCCCCGAACCCGCGGTCCACGAGCAGTACTTC. This translates into CASRLPEPAVHEQYF.